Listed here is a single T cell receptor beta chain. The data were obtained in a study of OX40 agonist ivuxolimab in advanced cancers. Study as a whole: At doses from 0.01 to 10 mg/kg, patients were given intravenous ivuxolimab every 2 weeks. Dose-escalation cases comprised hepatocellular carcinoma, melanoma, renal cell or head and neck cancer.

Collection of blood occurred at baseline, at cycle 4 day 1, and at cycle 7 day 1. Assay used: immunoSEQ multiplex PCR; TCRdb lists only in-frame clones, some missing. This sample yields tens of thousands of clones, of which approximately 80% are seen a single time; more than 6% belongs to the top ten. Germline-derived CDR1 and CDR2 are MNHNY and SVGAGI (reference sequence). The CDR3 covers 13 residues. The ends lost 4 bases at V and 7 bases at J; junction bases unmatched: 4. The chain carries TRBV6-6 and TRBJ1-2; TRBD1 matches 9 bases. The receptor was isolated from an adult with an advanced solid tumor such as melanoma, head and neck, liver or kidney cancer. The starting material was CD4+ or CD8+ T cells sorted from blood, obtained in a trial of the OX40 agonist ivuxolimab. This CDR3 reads CASSSGTGIGYTF. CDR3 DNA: TGTGCCAGCAGTTCCGGGACAGGGATTGGCTACACCTTC.